This T cell receptor beta chain was obtained from a study of blood T cell repertoires in COVID-19. The protocol was immunoSEQ multiplex PCR, while the TCRdb copy is restricted to in-frame clones and leaves out a portion. The table has some 220,000 clones, almost 85% seen once. The ends were cut back, 4 bases at V and 8 bases at J, with 9 bases in the middle. The germline V gene encodes CDR1 SEHNR and CDR2 FQNEAQ (reference sequence). The CDR3 is made up of 12 amino acids. The chain employs TRBV7-9 and TRBJ2-1; no clear D. The source of this sequence is a woman between 65 and 79 years old with COVID-19, enrolled during active disease. Sequencing used peripheral blood. For the CDR3, the DNA is TGTGCCAGCAGCTCTTTTTATGATGAGCAGTTCTTC. Translating it yields CASSSFYDEQFF.